Given below is one T cell receptor (beta chain) in context. Profiling relied on immunoSEQ multiplex PCR, and the TCRdb table lists in-frame clones only, not all of them. Here the sample spans some 250,000 clones, approximately 90% being singletons. The source of the sample is a study of blood T cell repertoires in COVID-19. The CDR3 spans 18 residues. Germline assignment: CDR1 DFQATT and CDR2 SNEGSKA (reference sequence). V gave up 3 bases and J gave up 4 bases; unmatched junction bases: 14. Among Cohort 3 donors, those recovered had two negative PCRs, clearance, or symptom resolution. The sequenced material came from PBMCs or T cells enriched from blood (not recorded which). This chain links TRBV20-1 with TRBJ1-6, with TRBD1 matching 8 bases. This receptor was identified in a man between 40 and 49 years old who had recovered from COVID-19. In nucleotides, the CDR3 is TGCAGTGCTAGTATTTCCGGGACAGGCGAACGATATAATTCACCCCTCCACTTT. This sequence encodes CSASISGTGERYNSPLHF.